The clone carrying this T cell receptor (beta chain) was picked up a small number of times. Its antigen is still unknown. Investigators reverse transcribed all isolated RNA, so they sequenced expressed TCRB transcripts. It was found that naive, central memory and regulatory T cell samples averaged about 3.57 million reads. This table comes from immunoSEQ multiplex PCR, and its TCRdb copy is limited to in-frame clones, with some not included. The data contain more than 100,000 clones, 7.5% to 9.5% of them singletons. The CDR3 runs to 15 residues. Germline V lookup: CDR1 SGHVS, CDR2 FNYEAQ. Trimming left V 5 bases short and J 1 base short, with 13 bases between. This entry is derived from a study of beta chain features in type 1 diabetes. Looking at the study overall: Healthy donors, compared against patients, showed similar age, gender and cell yields.

Study-wide points: In the patient group, naive, central memory and Treg TCRB repertoires seemed more alike than in the healthy donor group. Possible PCR preference for shorter templates applied equally to patients and controls. Significant though moderate, a shortening of TCRB CDR3s appeared in all four CD4+ subsets of Type 1 diabetes patients.

This chain joins TRBV7-6 and TRBJ2-3; D is perhaps TRBD1 (6 bases). The sequence came from a man aged 30 to 39 with type 1 diabetes. The sample was central memory CD4+ T cells from blood. The CDR3 nucleotides read TGTGCCAGCAGCCTCCAGGGGCCTGGCACAGATACGCAGTATTTT. This encodes CASSLQGPGTDTQYF. Full variable domain (outside the CDR3, taken from reference TRBV7-6 and TRBJ2-3): GAGVSQSPRYKVTKRGQDVALRCDPISGHVSLYWYRQALGQGPEFLTYFNYEAQQDKSGLPNDRFSAERPEGSISTLTIQRTEQRDSAMYRCASSLQGPGTDTQYFGPGTRLTVL.